This entry describes one T cell receptor beta chain. This sample was taken from a study of T cell responses to AZD1222 COVID-19 vaccine. Some clones are missing from TCRdb's copy, which holds only in-frame ones; the method was immunoSEQ multiplex PCR. The table records some 130,000 clones, 90% to 95% of them present only once. Between the trimmed V and J ends, which lost 5 bases and 2 bases, there was a span of 7 bases. The CDR3 has 12 residues. Germline values: CDR1 SNHLY, CDR2 FYNNEI. Material: peripheral blood, obtained 28 days after the second AZD1222 dose. This rearrangement joins TRBV2 to TRBJ2-7; D is unclear. This clonotype was sampled from an adult who received the AZD1222 COVID-19 vaccine. CDR3 sequence (DNA): TGTGCCAGCAGTTACACAGCCTACGAGCAGTACTTC. Residues: CASSYTAYEQYF. The full variable domain, its missing parts supplied by reference TRBV2 and TRBJ2-7, is EPEVTQTPSHQVTQMGQEVILRCVPISNHLYFYWYRQILGQKVEFLVSFYNNEISEKSEIFDDQFSVERPDGSNFTLKIRSTKLEDSAMYFCASSYTAYEQYFGPGTRLTVT.